Listed below are T cell receptor beta chains from one sample, sequenced in a study of CD8+ T cells in alopecia areata. Measured with immunoSEQ multiplex PCR; TCRdb has only the in-frame clones, and not every one. The sample has some 190,000 clones; around 65% are singletons. This material consisted of CD4+ T cells sorted from blood, taken between weeks 43 and 45, from a patient treated with tofacitinib. The receptors stem from a human donor with alopecia areata. The CDR3 runs from the conserved cysteine through the conserved F or W. The D gene is left open where the match is weak. Clone size is stated in some rows and not others, as once, few, many or a class when expanded.

clone size	D gene	V gene	J gene	CDR3 protein	CDR3 DNA
.	.	TRBV7-2	TRBJ1-1	CASSLPPLSRAFF	TGTGCCAGCAGCTTACCACCTCTGAGTCGCGCTTTCTTT
.	.	TRBV7-2	TRBJ1-2	CASSLDVGPSGYTF	TGTGCCAGCAGCTTAGATGTGGGTCCGAGTGGCTACACCTTC
.	.	TRBV4-1	TRBJ1-6	CASSQGATGSPLHF	TGCGCCAGCAGCCAGGGGGCAACTGGTTCACCCCTCCACTTT
.	TRBD2	TRBV7-2	TRBJ2-5	CASSGGGPLMGETQYF	TGTGCCAGCAGCGGCGGGGGACCCCTGATGGGGGAGACCCAGTACTTC
.	.	TRBV6-5	TRBJ2-7	CASSYSGPYEQYF	TGTGCCAGCAGTTACTCGGGCCCCTACGAGCAGTACTTC
.	.	TRBV30	TRBJ2-1	CAWSHPGVDIYNEQFF	TGTGCCTGGAGTCACCCGGGTGTCGACATTTACAATGAGCAGTTCTTC
.	.	TRBV29-1	TRBJ2-2	CSVRTVLTGELFF	TGCAGCGTACGGACAGTACTCACCGGGGAGCTGTTTTTT
.	TRBD1	TRBV30	TRBJ1-2	CAWSPQQGHYGYTF	TGTGCCTGGAGTCCACAACAGGGGCACTATGGCTACACCTTC
.	.	TRBV7-3	TRBJ2-1	CASSLTVDNEQFF	TGTGCCAGCAGCTTAACGGTGGACAATGAGCAGTTCTTC
.	.	TRBV30	TRBJ1-2	CASAILTARYGYTF	TGTGCCTCGGCAATTCTGACAGCCCGGTATGGCTACACCTTC
.	.	TRBV10-3	TRBJ1-2	CAISWSREGSGYTF	TGTGCCATCTCCTGGAGCCGAGAGGGAAGTGGCTACACCTTC
.	TRBD1	TRBV29-1	TRBJ1-4	CSVGQGKSEKLFF	TGCAGCGTTGGACAGGGAAAAAGTGAAAAACTGTTTTTT
few	TRBD1	TRBV6-6	TRBJ1-4	CASSSTTGGEEKLFF	TGTGCCAGCAGTTCGACGACAGGGGGCGAGGAAAAACTGTTTTTT
.	.	TRBV9	TRBJ1-6	CASSGGTDNSPLHF	TGTGCCAGCAGCGGCGGGACGGATAATTCACCCCTCCACTTT
.	.	TRBV19	TRBJ1-1	CASSPLGYTEAFF	TGTGCCAGTAGCCCACTGGGTTACACTGAAGCTTTCTTT
.	.	TRBV2	TRBJ2-5	CASSRPSAQYF	TGTGCCAGCAGCCGTCCTAGCGCCCAGTACTTC
.	.	TRBV6-5	TRBJ1-2	CASSYRGTGYTF	TGTGCCAGCAGTTATAGAGGCACTGGCTACACCTTC
.	TRBD2	TRBV25-1	TRBJ2-3	CASSLAGGQNTQYF	TGTGCCAGCAGCCTAGCGGGGGGGCAGAATACGCAGTATTTT
.	.	TRBV25-1	TRBJ2-7	CASSGPTRYEQYF	TGTGCCAGCAGTGGACCGACGAGGTACGAGCAGTACTTC
.	.	TRBV11-1	TRBJ2-5	CASSLMAGPQETQYF	TGTGCCAGCAGCTTAATGGCAGGACCCCAAGAGACCCAGTACTTC
.	TRBD1	TRBV2	TRBJ1-5	CASSVSGGSNQPQHF	TGTGCCAGCAGTGTTTCAGGGGGAAGCAATCAGCCCCAGCATTTT
.	.	TRBV6-1	TRBJ2-1	CASSERTSQGEQFF	TGTGCCAGCAGTGAAAGGACGTCCCAGGGTGAGCAGTTCTTC
.	TRBD1	TRBV5-1	TRBJ2-1	CASSSQGARYNEQFF	TGCGCCAGCAGCTCTCAGGGGGCTAGATACAATGAGCAGTTCTTC
.	.	TRBV7-2	TRBJ2-5	CASSLMFQETQYF	TGTGCCAGCAGCTTAATGTTTCAAGAGACCCAGTACTTC
.	.	TRBV30	TRBJ1-5	CAWSRRRPSQPQHF	TGTGCCTGGAGTCGGCGAAGACCGTCCCAGCCCCAGCATTTT
.	.	TRBV15	TRBJ2-6	CATSRDRGMQSGANVLTF	TGTGCCACCAGCAGAGATCGAGGCATGCAATCTGGGGCCAACGTCCTGACTTTC
.	.	TRBV30	TRBJ1-1	CAWSPGYTEAFF	TGTGCCTGGAGTCCGGGGTACACTGAAGCTTTCTTT
.	.	TRBV5-1	TRBJ2-3	CASSHPVDTSTDTQYF	TGCGCCAGCAGCCACCCCGTTGACACGAGCACAGATACGCAGTATTTT
.	TRBD1	TRBV5-1	TRBJ1-2	CASSPDRDAHGYTF	TGCGCCAGCAGCCCGGACAGGGATGCCCATGGCTACACCTTC
few	TRBD2	TRBV28	TRBJ2-1	CASRAAGPTYNEQFF	TGTGCCAGCAGGGCAGCGGGGCCTACCTACAATGAGCAGTTCTTC
.	.	TRBV7-2	TRBJ1-1	CASRRDTPTSGAFF	TGTGCCAGCAGAAGGGACACCCCTACCTCGGGAGCTTTCTTT
.	TRBD1	TRBV5-1	TRBJ2-3	CASSQTTGGTDTQYF	TGCGCCAGCAGCCAGACGACAGGGGGCACAGATACGCAGTATTTT
.	.	TRBV9	TRBJ2-7	CASSQLTGEQYF	TGTGCCAGCAGCCAACTTACAGGCGAGCAGTACTTC
.	.	TRBV29-1	TRBJ1-1	CSVEPQGGPEAFF	TGCAGCGTTGAACCACAGGGTGGGCCTGAAGCTTTCTTT
.	.	TRBV13	TRBJ2-1	CASSLTGRSYNEQFF	TGTGCCAGCAGCTTGACGGGACGGAGCTACAATGAGCAGTTCTTC
.	.	TRBV30	TRBJ1-6	CAWSGPGIVPNSPLHF	TGTGCCTGGAGTGGACCGGGTATCGTACCGAATTCACCCCTCCACTTT
.	.	TRBV6-5	TRBJ2-1	CASGEAAWVNEQFF	TGTGCCAGCGGCGAGGCAGCGTGGGTTAATGAGCAGTTCTTC
.	.	TRBV29-1	TRBJ2-1	CIGVSSYNEQFF	TGCATCGGGGTTAGCTCCTACAATGAGCAGTTCTTC
.	.	TRBV2	TRBJ2-7	CASTRDGWPLHYEQYF	TGTGCCAGCACCCGGGACGGCTGGCCCCTTCACTACGAGCAGTACTTC
few	.	TRBV7-3	TRBJ1-6	CASSRSAYNNSPLHF	TGTGCCAGCAGCCGGTCAGCCTACAATAATTCACCCCTCCACTTT
.	TRBD2	TRBV11-3	TRBJ2-1	CASSTRTSGRDEQFF	TGTGCCAGCAGCACCCGGACTAGCGGGAGGGATGAGCAGTTCTTC
.	TRBD2	TRBV7-2	TRBJ2-1	CASSPGLNAYNEQFF	TGTGCCAGCAGCCCGGGACTAAATGCCTACAATGAGCAGTTCTTC
.	TRBD1	TRBV7-2	TRBJ2-6	CASSVPGQGAMTF	TGTGCCAGCAGCGTACCGGGACAGGGGGCTATGACTTTC
few	TRBD2	TRBV7-7	TRBJ2-5	CASSRGGGDQETQYF	TGTGCCAGCAGCAGAGGCGGGGGGGACCAAGAGACCCAGTACTTC
.	TRBD1	TRBV10-3	TRBJ1-2	CAISVPPTGQGHDGYTF	TGTGCCATCAGTGTCCCCCCAACGGGACAGGGACATGATGGCTACACCTTC
.	TRBD2	TRBV7-9	TRBJ2-3	CASSLTSRGTDTQYF	TGTGCCAGCAGCTTGACTAGCCGAGGCACAGATACGCAGTATTTT
.	.	TRBV7-2	TRBJ2-1	CASSFGRYNEQFF	TGTGCCAGCAGCTTTGGACGTTACAATGAGCAGTTCTTC
.	TRBD1	TRBV28	TRBJ1-2	CASRTTGVGYTF	TGTGCCAGCAGAACGACAGGGGTCGGCTACACCTTC
.	.	TRBV5-1	TRBJ2-3	CASSPGITSTDTQYF	TGCGCCAGCAGCCCTGGGATTACCAGCACAGATACGCAGTATTTT
.	.	TRBV7-2	TRBJ2-7	CASSTGSGSYEQYF	TGTGCCAGCAGCACCGGTAGCGGTTCCTACGAGCAGTACTTC
.	.	TRBV27	TRBJ1-5	CASSFGRAGNQPQHF	TGTGCCAGCAGTTTCGGCAGGGCGGGCAATCAGCCCCAGCATTTT
.	TRBD1	TRBV7-2	TRBJ1-2	CASSSQGANGYTF	TGTGCCAGCAGCTCGCAGGGGGCGAATGGCTACACCTTC